This T cell receptor (beta chain) was captured in a study of PD-1 blockade in mismatch repair-deficient tumors. Overall study context: All were previously treated, progressing patients with about a dozen mismatch repair-deficient cancer types.

Data came from immunoSEQ multiplex PCR; TCRdb stores just in-frame clones and leaves some out. The data contain roughly 84,000 clones, around 85% of them seen just once; the ten biggest clones take up just over 2.5%. All patients were mismatch repair deficient, assessed by either PCR or immunohistochemistry. Three pembrolizumab responders had their TCRs sequenced. The TCR sequence derives from an adult with mismatch repair-deficient cancer. Sequencing was performed on peripheral blood, taken 12 weeks after starting pembrolizumab.

CDR3 sequence: CASSVKRDGYTF. Here the CDR3 DNA reads TGTGCCAGCAGCGTGAAAAGAGATGGCTACACCTTC. V is TRBV5-4 and J is TRBJ1-2; no definite D call. This CDR3 comprises 12 residues. CDR1 is SGHNT and CDR2 is YYREEE in the germline V gene (reference sequence). The V end was cut by 4 bases, the J end by 6 bases, with 10 bases between.